This TCR beta chain originates from a study of T cells in Graves' hyperthyroidism and ophthalmopathy. The study's findings and limits: Ophthalmopathy was model-predicted a median 6.5 months pre-onset. Stable hyperthyroidism was separated from ophthalmopathy by a model based on 13 V-J features. Blood also carried most thyroid clonotypes expanded above 0.001.

For this clonotype: Its specificity is unknown.

Exclusion followed for patients with uncontrolled infection, other autoimmune disease, pregnancy or lactation. The CDR3 regions of TCR beta were amplified from RNA transcripts. In the first-round RT-PCR of the TCR CDR3, the HTBI primer set was used. TCRdb re-called the multiplex PCR reads through MiXCR, storing one row per CDR3 protein. The sample records a few hundred thousand distinct CDR3 sequences, 40% to 55% being singletons. V was clipped by 2 bases and J by 4 bases, with 13 bases between them. The CDR3 runs to 15 residues. In germline, CDR1 is SGDLS, CDR2 YYNGEE. The clonotype originates from an adult woman with Graves' disease, either hyperthyroidism or ophthalmopathy (not recorded which). The chain recombines TRBV9 with TRBJ2-1, with D maybe TRBD2 (6 bases). Source material: peripheral blood or thyroid tissue (not recorded which). The CDR3 region is CASSVSPSGYNEQFF. The CDR3 DNA sequence: TGTGCCAGCAGCGTGAGTCCCAGCGGGTACAATGAGCAGTTCTTC.